These 10 T cell receptor beta chains were sequenced from one sample in a study of shared clonotypes between healthy human individuals. Generated by immunoSEQ multiplex PCR, the TCRdb table keeps only in-frame clones and is missing some. The sample includes nearly 2 million clones, about 95% of them seen just once. Naive CD8 cells lacked CD45RO and underwent positive selection for CCR7, leaving out terminally differentiated effector memory CD45RA+ cells. Sequencing used naive CD8+ T cells sorted from blood. The origin of the receptors is a man aged 18-30 years in good health.

This sequence joins TRBV9 and TRBJ2-7, with D possibly matching TRBD2 (5 bases). The CDR3 is made up of 14 amino acids. From germline, CDR1 is SGDLS and CDR2 YYNGEE. V was trimmed by 4 bases and J by 6 bases, leaving 17 bases between them. The CDR3 region is CASSLEREPGEQYF. CDR3 DNA sequence: TGTGCCAGCAGCCTCGAGAGGGAGCCGGGCGAGCAGTACTTC.

V is TRBV11-2 and J is TRBJ2-7, with 7 bases that match TRBD2. Per germline, CDR1 SGHAT and CDR2 FQNNGV. Unmatched junction bases numbered 7, after V lost 5 bases and J lost 3 bases. The CDR3 runs 14 residues. This chain's CDR3 is CASSGTTDHYEQYF. For the CDR3, the DNA is TGTGCCAGCAGCGGGACTACGGACCACTACGAGCAGTACTTC. The whole variable domain, remainder taken from reference TRBV11-2 and TRBJ2-7, is EAGVAQSPRYKIIEKRQSVAFWCNPISGHATLYWYQQILGQGPKLLIQFQNNGVVDDSQLPKDRFSAERLKGVDSTLKIQPAKLEDSAVYLCASSGTTDHYEQYFGPGTRLTVT.

About this clone: This same CDR3 is encoded by further DNA sequences in the sample. The chain employs TRBV5-6 and TRBJ2-5; 8 nucleotides match TRBD1. The V segment lost 0 bases and the J segment 4 bases; nucleotides outside the gene matches: 2. The CDR3 sequence is 14 residues long. Germline values: CDR1 SGHDT, CDR2 YYEEEE. CDR3 coding DNA: TGTGCCAGCAGCTTGGGACAGGGGATAGAGACCCAGTACTTC. Translation: CASSLGQGIETQYF.

Written as DNA, the CDR3 is TGTGCCAGAACCCGGACGGAGAACTATGGCTACACCTTC. Its translation is CARTRTENYGYTF. The gene calls are TRBV5-5 and TRBJ1-2; D uncertain. Germline V gene lookup returns CDR1 SGHKS and CDR2 YYEKEE (reference sequence). The V end lost 8 bases, the J end lost 2 bases, and 13 bases lay between the germline ends. The CDR3 length is 13 residues.

The V gene is TRBV7-6, the J gene TRBJ2-1; the D gene is possibly TRBD2 (6 bases). CDR1 and CDR2 from the germline V gene are SGHVS and FNYEAQ. Trimming removed 5 bases from V and 8 bases from J, with 25 bases in between. The CDR3 totals 17 residues. Here the CDR3 reads CASSTTLSGLAADEQFF. The CDR3 region has the DNA TGTGCCAGCAGCACAACACTGTCGGGACTCGCGGCTGATGAGCAGTTCTTC.

The chain recombines TRBV30 with TRBJ2-3; tentatively, D is TRBD2 (6 bases). With 7 bases removed from V and 2 bases from J, the gap between germline ends came to 10 bases. This CDR3 spans 12 amino acids. The germline V gene encodes CDR1 GTSNPN and CDR2 SVGIG (reference sequence). Written as DNA, the CDR3 is TGTGCCTACGGGGGACTCACAGATACGCAGTATTTT. It specifies CAYGGLTDTQYF.

The count of this clone is one. J is TRBJ2-1 and V is TRBV10-3, with a possible D match to TRBD2 (5 bases). V was clipped by 7 bases and J by 2 bases, with 6 bases between them. Germline lookup yields CDR1 ENHRY and CDR2 SYGVKD. CDR3 length: 12 amino acids. CDR3 DNA: TGTGCCATCAACGGGGCCTACAATGAGCAGTTCTTC. Its protein product is CAINGAYNEQFF.

The chain recombines TRBV4-1 with TRBJ2-7; tentative D call: TRBD1 (6 bases). The CDR3 sequence is 16 residues long. Germline V gives CDR1 MGHRA, CDR2 YSYEKL. The V and J ends lost 0 bases and 2 bases respectively, with 14 bases between them. The CDR3 bases are TGCGCCAGCAGCCAAGATTGGGACATCCGCACCTACGAGCAGTACTTC. Encoded protein: CASSQDWDIRTYEQYF.

The chain employs TRBV7-9 and TRBJ2-3, with 8 bases lining up with TRBD2. This CDR3 region has 16 residues. Trimming took 4 bases from V and 5 from J; bases not matched to a gene: 11. The germline V gene has CDR1 SEHNR and CDR2 FQNEAQ (reference sequence). The CDR3 reads CASSSGWREARDTQYF. CDR3 nucleotide sequence: TGTGCCAGCAGCTCCGGTTGGCGGGAGGCTCGAGATACGCAGTATTTT.

CDR3 residues: CASSITSASYEQYF. CDR3 coding DNA: TGTGCCAGCAGTATAACTAGCGCCTCCTACGAGCAGTACTTC. The rearrangement links TRBV6-1 to TRBJ2-7; 7 bases match TRBD2. Germline V CDR1 and CDR2: MNHNS, SASEGT. The CDR3 has 14 residues. J lost 0 bases, V lost 5 bases, and 4 bases had no gene match.